This T cell receptor beta chain was captured by sequencing in a study of T-cell reconstitution after alpha-beta-depleted transplantation in children. Per germline, CDR1 ENHRY and CDR2 SYGVKD. With V trimmed by 0 bases and J by 1 base, 3 bases remained unmatched. The CDR3 is made up of 15 amino acids. There are a few counts of this clonotype. Unique molecular identifiers were built into the TCRbeta library. TCRdb re-called the PCR reads with MiXCR, one entry per CDR3 protein. The sample shows approximately 400,000 distinct CDR3 sequences, approximately 10% of them seen only once. The V gene is TRBV10-3, the J gene TRBJ2-7; 7 bases match TRBD2. The clonotype comes from a human donor who donated a stem cell graft to a child with acute myeloid leukemia. Sequences were derived from PBMCs from the stem cell graft donor, sampled from the stem cell graft. CDR3 loop: CAISESILASYEQYF. CDR3 bases: TGTGCCATCAGTGAGTCGATACTAGCGTCCTACGAGCAGTACTTC.